The rows below give T cell receptor beta chains drawn from one sample of a study of T cells in Graves' hyperthyroidism and ophthalmopathy. TCRdb re-called the multiplex PCR reads through MiXCR, storing one row per CDR3 protein. The top ten hold approximately 15% of the sample, which has about 560,000 distinct CDR3 sequences, approximately 14% seen once. Sequencing input: blood. The receptors shown here come from a woman in her forties with Graves' hyperthyroidism. Each CDR3 is given with its conserved first and last residue. The order of the fields is V gene, J gene, CDR3 protein.

V: TRBV27
J: TRBJ1-6
CDR3: CASSSGTRNSPLHF

V: TRBV3-1
J: TRBJ2-7
CDR3: CASSQGLAGRGEQYF

V: TRBV6-1
J: TRBJ2-7
CDR3: CATTSSREGYEQYF

V: TRBV28
J: TRBJ2-7
CDR3: CASSRGQEPYEQYF

V: TRBV25-1
J: TRBJ1-2
CDR3: CASSEYTTIGAAF

V: TRBV28
J: TRBJ1-1
CDR3: CASSLKRGVGAFF

V: TRBV28
J: TRBJ1-2
CDR3: CASWRQGGLGPEGCTF

V: TRBV11-2
J: TRBJ2-5
CDR3: CASSLDLGPSETQYF

V: TRBV7-3
J: TRBJ1-1
CDR3: CASSLAPRGTGGNTEAFF

V: TRBV6-4
J: TRBJ2-3
CDR3: CASSETRGTDTQYF

V: TRBV11-2
J: TRBJ1-1
CDR3: CASSNRPHREWLTEAFF

V: TRBV28
J: TRBJ2-7
CDR3: CASSLVGNPSYEQYF

V: TRBV28
J: TRBJ2-7
CDR3: CASSLRDRGPYEQYF

V: TRBV5-5
J: TRBJ2-5
CDR3: CASRTSGIETQYF

V: TRBV7-9
J: TRBJ2-3
CDR3: CASSLSATDTQYF

V: TRBV20-1
J: TRBJ2-7
CDR3: CSATEGGGLSYEQYF

V: TRBV20-1
J: TRBJ2-4
CDR3: CSAPGDKNIQYF

V: TRBV5-6
J: TRBJ2-7
CDR3: CASRPGTGNEQYF

V: TRBV9
J: TRBJ2-1
CDR3: CASSVEGTSGRAISSYNEQFF

V: TRBV6-1
J: TRBJ2-7
CDR3: CASSQDRESNEQYF

V: TRBV29-1
J: TRBJ2-3
CDR3: CSVEARGGSRPDTQYF

V: TRBV4-1
J: TRBJ1-5
CDR3: CASSQDISVQQNQPQHF

V: TRBV7-2
J: TRBJ2-6
CDR3: CASSLDFRNSGANVLTF

V: TRBV6-1
J: TRBJ1-2
CDR3: CASSEIPWTDYGYTF

V: TRBV7-2
J: TRBJ2-1
CDR3: CASSTEFF

V: TRBV28
J: TRBJ2-1
CDR3: CASSSSGTGTTYNEQFF

V: TRBV27
J: TRBJ2-2
CDR3: CASSSGSYTGELFF

V: TRBV15
J: TRBJ2-3
CDR3: CATSRDSLTSGSREDTQYF

V: TRBV9
J: TRBJ2-5
CDR3: CASSVGQGAWETQYF

V: TRBV20-1
J: TRBJ2-1
CDR3: CSASPRGPSRYNEQFF

V: TRBV5-1
J: TRBJ1-1
CDR3: CASSILGVDTEAFF